The 28 T cell receptor beta chains below all came from one sample that was sequenced in a study of tumor-infiltrating lymphocytes in oesophageal squamous cell carcinoma. TCRdb re-called the PCR reads with MiXCR, one entry per CDR3 protein. The data contain under 15,000 distinct CDR3 sequences, around 56% of them singletons. Material for sequencing was esophageal tumor tissue. The receptors were gathered from a female donor with esophageal squamous cell carcinoma.

The CDR3 nucleotides read TGTGCCAGCAGCTCAGGGGGTGGCAGCGCAGGGTCCCACGAGCAGTTCTTC. Translated: CASSSGGGSAGSHEQFF. The V and J genes are TRBV7-1 and TRBJ2-4, with D possibly being TRBD1 (5 bases). Near its end, the DNA agrees better with TRBJ2-1, so the J call may be wrong. TRBV7-1 carries the ORF label, with uncertain function. This CDR3 spans 17 amino acids.

The V and J genes are TRBV6-2 or TRBV6-3 and TRBJ1-2; D not resolved. CDR1 and CDR2 (germline): MNHEY, SVGEGT. This CDR3 spans 13 amino acids. V dropped 5 bases and J dropped 3 bases, with 10 bases sitting between them. The CDR3 bases are TGTGCCAGCAGTGAAGTGGCTTACTATGGCTACACCTTC. The encoded protein is CASSEVAYYGYTF.

Of note for this clonotype: The missing conserved phenylalanine or tryptophan at the end of this CDR3 makes a read error likely. It is unclear where the CDR3 begins or ends on the DNA, so no DNA is shown, and the CDR3 is as TCRdb lists it. The chain employs TRBV7-2 and TRBJ2-3; no check of the table's D call, TRBD2, against the DNA was made. The CDR3 extends over 15 residues, inclusive of both ends. Germline lookup yields CDR1 SGHTA and CDR2 FQGNSA. This CDR3 reads CASSLASSYEQYFGP.

The chain couples TRBV7-2 to TRBJ1-1; 10 bases agree with TRBD1. The CDR3 is made up of 15 amino acids. CDR1 and CDR2 from the germline V gene are SGHTA and FQGNSA. The J segment lost 3 bases and the V segment lost 3 bases, leaving 4 bases of the junction unmatched. Written as DNA, the CDR3 is TGTGCCAGCAGCTTTGAGACAGGGGGCCACACTGAAGCTTTCTTT. It is translated as CASSFETGGHTEAFF. Combining the CDR3 with reference TRBV7-2 and TRBJ1-1 gives the whole variable domain GAGVSQSPSNKVTEKGKDVELRCDPISGHTALYWYRQSLGQGLEFLIYFQGNSAPDKSGLPSDRFSAERTGGSVSTLTIQRTQQEDSAVYLCASSFETGGHTEAFFGQGTRLTVV.

This chain connects TRBV6-1 to TRBJ2-4; D not certain. The end of the DNA aligns better with TRBJ2-7, so the J call may be wrong. The CDR3 has 12 residues. Per germline, CDR1 MNHNS and CDR2 SASEGT. This CDR3 is CASSIHDYEQYF. The CDR3 nucleotides are TGTGCCAGCAGCATACATGACTACGAGCAGTACTTC.

The rearrangement uses TRBV7-3 and TRBJ2-3, with D unresolved. CDR3 length: 12 amino acids. Germline CDR1 and CDR2: SGHTA and FQGTGA. Trimming removed 5 bases at V and 6 bases at J, with 9 bases between. This chain's CDR3 is CASSQFGDTQYF. In DNA form, the CDR3 reads TGTGCCAGCAGCCAGTTTGGGGATACGCAGTATTTT.

The CDR3, as DNA: TGTGCCAGCAGTGACGAGTATAATGAAAAACTGTTTTTT. As protein: CASSDEYNEKLFF. The genes are TRBV2 and TRBJ1-4; D not resolved. Between the trimmed V and J ends, which lost 3 bases and 4 bases, there was a span of 6 bases. This CDR3 comprises 13 residues. Germline V CDR1 and CDR2: SNHLY, FYNNEI.

This clonotype was detected many times. The chain links TRBV5-4 to TRBJ2-1; TRBD2 aligns across 7 bases. Germline CDR1 SGHNT, CDR2 YYREEE (reference sequence). The CDR3 has 17 amino acids. V lost 0 bases to trimming and J lost 6 bases; unmatched junction nucleotides: 12. Here the CDR3 DNA reads TGTGCCAGCAGCTTGGAGGCTAGCGGACCATTGGCCAATGAGCAGTTCTTC. Amino acid sequence: CASSLEASGPLANEQFF. Using reference TRBV5-4 and TRBJ2-1 for the parts outside the CDR3, the full variable domain is ETGVTQSPTHLIKTRGQQVTLRCSSQSGHNTVSWYQQALGQGPQFIFQYYREEENGRGNFPPRFSGLQFPNYSSELNVNALELDDSALYLCASSLEASGPLANEQFFGPGTRLTVL.

J is TRBJ2-7 and V is TRBV6-5; 13 positions agree with TRBD2. The V and J ends lost 6 bases and 1 base, in that order; junction bases with no gene match: 12. Germline assignment: CDR1 MNHEY and CDR2 SVGAGI. This CDR3 has 18 amino acids. The CDR3 here is CASRRTSGRAYRSYEQYF. CDR3 DNA: TGTGCCAGCAGACGTACTAGCGGGAGGGCCTATCGGTCCTACGAGCAGTACTTC.

V and J are TRBV7-3 and TRBJ2-1, with TRBD2 as a possible D gene (6 bases). This CDR3 region has 16 residues. Deletions cut 6 bases from V and 5 bases from J, with 20 bases between. Germline CDR1 is SGHTA and CDR2 is FQGTGA. CDR3 sequence reads: CASSRTGLPPDNEQFF. CDR3 DNA sequence: TGTGCCAGCAGTCGAACGGGACTCCCGCCCGACAATGAGCAGTTCTTC.

CDR3 DNA: TGTGCCAGCAGCTTAGCGCTGACTAGCGGGAGTCTGAATGAGCAGTTCTTC. Its translation is CASSLALTSGSLNEQFF. The chain carries TRBV7-2 and TRBJ2-1; 12 nucleotides align to TRBD2. Trimming cost V 0 bases and J 7 bases; bases outside gene matches: 7. Germline loops: CDR1 SGHTA, CDR2 FQGNSA. There are 17 residues in the CDR3.

With respect to this clonotype: One end of the junction does not line up with germline, which may come from a read error. The chain is built from TRBV7-3 and TRBJ2-2, with D possibly being TRBD2 (5 bases). Germline lookup yields CDR1 SGHTA and CDR2 FQGTGA. CDR3 size: 13 residues. CDR3 residues: CASSPVGTGELIF. CDR3 sequence (DNA): TGTGCCAGCAGCCCTGTTGGCACCGGGGAGCTGATTTTT. Full variable domain (outside the CDR3, taken from reference TRBV7-3 and TRBJ2-2): GAGVSQTPSNKVTEKGKYVELRCDPISGHTALYWYRQSLGQGPEFLIYFQGTGAADDSGLPNDRFFAVRPEGSVSTLKIQRTERGDSAVYLCASSPVGTGELIFGEGSRLTVL.

With respect to this clonotype: Its ends do not fully match the called genes, so a read error is possible. This rearrangement joins TRBV27 to TRBJ2-4; tentatively, D is TRBD2 (5 bases). The CDR3 loop spans 14 amino acids. Germline V CDR1 and CDR2: MNHEY, SMNVEV (reference sequence). The CDR3 loop reads CASSSGKAKNIQYF. The DNA for the CDR3 is TGTGCCAGCAGCTCGGGGAAGGCCAAAAACATACAGTACTTC.

The chain combines TRBV28 with TRBJ2-6; D is ambiguous. The CDR3 contains 16 residues. Germline V lookup: CDR1 MDHEN, CDR2 SYDVKM. V was pared by 3 bases and J by 0 bases, with 9 bases between. CDR3: CASSFRLISGANVLTF. The DNA for the CDR3 is TGTGCCAGCAGTTTCAGGCTTATCTCTGGGGCCAACGTCCTGACTTTC.

This clonotype has just a few counts. The J gene is TRBJ2-6, the V gene TRBV10-3; 8 nucleotides align to TRBD1. The germline CDR1 and CDR2 sequences are ENHRY and SYGVKD. Losses at the gene ends were 8 bases for V and 2 bases for J; bases not matched to a gene: 5. CDR3 length: 15 residues. CDR3 residues: CAILGTGTGANVLTF. CDR3 nucleotides: TGTGCCATCCTCGGGACAGGCACTGGGGCCAACGTCCTGACTTTC.

This clonotype is termed medium-sized. The chain is built from TRBV12-3 or TRBV12-4 and TRBJ2-4, with 10 bases that match TRBD2. The CDR3 spans 15 residues. V shed 6 bases and J 9 bases; nucleotides not matched to a gene: 11. The CDR3 nucleotides are TGTGCCAGCAGCCCCAGCGGGGGGGCGACCGGCATTCAGTACTTC. Translating gives CASSPSGGATGIQYF.

V gene TRBV7-3 combines with J gene TRBJ1-1; 9 bases are a match to TRBD1. The CDR3 consists of 16 residues. J gave up 4 bases and V 4 bases, and 10 bases lay outside the gene matches. Germline V CDR1 and CDR2: SGHTA, FQGTGA. The chain's CDR3 is CASSSADRGSRTEAFF. DNA for the CDR3: TGTGCCAGCAGCTCAGCGGACAGGGGATCTCGCACTGAAGCTTTCTTT. Filled out from reference TRBV7-3 and TRBJ1-1, the complete variable domain reads GAGVSQTPSNKVTEKGKYVELRCDPISGHTALYWYRQSLGQGPEFLIYFQGTGAADDSGLPNDRFFAVRPEGSVSTLKIQRTERGDSAVYLCASSSADRGSRTEAFFGQGTRLTVV.

The chain joins TRBV6-5 to TRBJ2-1; D perhaps matches TRBD2 (6 bases). Germline lookup yields CDR1 MNHEY and CDR2 SVGAGI. Trimming took off 5 bases at V and 1 base at J, with 15 bases between the two ends. The CDR3 totals 16 residues. The chain's CDR3 is CASSETLALSYNEQFF. The CDR3 coding sequence is TGTGCCAGCAGTGAGACCCTAGCGTTGTCCTACAATGAGCAGTTCTTC.

This clonotype was seen just once. The chain carries TRBV11-2 and TRBJ2-1, with D perhaps given as TRBD1 or TRBD2 (5 bases each). The CDR3 runs to 12 residues. V dropped 5 bases and J dropped 5 bases, with 7 bases sitting between them. In germline, CDR1 is SGHAT, CDR2 FQNNGV. For the CDR3, the DNA is TGTGCCAGCAGCCAGGGAGACAATGAGCAGTTCTTC. Translation: CASSQGDNEQFF.

This sequence joins TRBV7-2 and TRBJ2-6, with 11 bases aligning to TRBD2. The J call is doubtful: the DNA matches TRBJ2-1 better. CDR3 length: 16 amino acids. Germline V gene lookup returns CDR1 SGHTA and CDR2 FQGNSA. The CDR3 loop reads CASSLASGGATYEQFF. The CDR3, as DNA: TGTGCCAGCAGCTTAGCTAGCGGGGGGGCCACCTACGAGCAGTTCTTC.

This clonotype has just a few counts. The gene calls are TRBV7-2 and TRBJ2-3; D tentatively fits TRBD1 or TRBD2 (6 bases each). In germline, CDR1 is SGHTA, CDR2 FQGNSA. The ends were cut back, 5 bases at V and 3 bases at J, with 21 bases in the middle. The length of the CDR3 is 17 residues. The CDR3 loop reads CASSPLGARGGTDTQYF. The CDR3 coding sequence is TGTGCCAGCAGCCCTTTAGGCGCTCGAGGGGGGACAGATACGCAGTATTTT. The full variable domain, completed using reference TRBV7-2 and TRBJ2-3, is GAGVSQSPSNKVTEKGKDVELRCDPISGHTALYWYRQSLGQGLEFLIYFQGNSAPDKSGLPSDRFSAERTGGSVSTLTIQRTQQEDSAVYLCASSPLGARGGTDTQYFGPGTRLTVL.

The rearrangement uses TRBV7-6 and TRBJ2-5; D is unclear. The J call may be mistaken, given a closer DNA end match to TRBJ2-1. This CDR3 region has 15 residues. Germline lookup yields CDR1 SGHVS and CDR2 FNYEAQ. The CDR3 coding sequence is TGTGCCAGCAGCTGGCAAGTAATCTCCTACAATGAGCAGTTCTTC. Its protein is CASSWQVISYNEQFF.

This rearrangement joins TRBV7-3 to TRBJ2-5; 11 bases are a match to TRBD2. The junction had 4 bases not matched to a gene; V was cut back by 3 bases and J by 1 base. CDR3 length: 16 amino acids. Germline-derived CDR1 and CDR2 are SGHTA and FQGTGA. CDR3: CASSLAGTSGQETQYF. The CDR3 nucleotides are TGTGCCAGCAGCTTGGCCGGGACTAGCGGCCAAGAGACCCAGTACTTC.

The chain carries TRBV5-1 and TRBJ1-1; a possible D gene is TRBD1 (5 bases). Germline loops: CDR1 SGHRS, CDR2 YFSETQ. V was pared by 0 bases and J by 7 bases, with 10 bases between. CDR3 length: 13 residues. Written as DNA, the CDR3 is TGCGCCAGCAGCTTGGTACCCGGGGGTGAAGCTTTCTTT. Encoded protein: CASSLVPGGEAFF.

The rearrangement uses TRBV11-2 and TRBJ1-2, with D possibly being TRBD1 (5 bases). The CDR3 contains 15 residues. Germline assignment: CDR1 SGHAT and CDR2 FQNNGV. The V end lost 0 bases, the J end lost 4 bases, and 12 bases lay between the germline ends. CDR3 in amino acids: CASSLDRWGVYGYTF. The CDR3 bases are TGTGCCAGCAGCTTAGATCGTTGGGGGGTCTATGGCTACACCTTC.

This clonotype is categorized as large. The chain recombines TRBV7-2 with TRBJ2-1; 10 bases agree with TRBD2. V was clipped by 1 base and J by 4 bases; unmatched bases: 4. The germline gives CDR1 SGHTA, CDR2 FQGNSA. The CDR3 consists of 16 residues. CDR3 region: CASSLGRTSGYNEQFF. In nucleotides, the CDR3 is TGTGCCAGCAGCTTAGGCAGGACTAGCGGATACAATGAGCAGTTCTTC.

The chain carries TRBV7-2 and TRBJ2-7, with D possibly TRBD1 on 5 matching bases. Trimming cost V 2 bases and J 7 bases, with 12 bases left between them. The CDR3 runs to 13 residues. CDR1 and CDR2 (germline): SGHTA, FQGNSA. This CDR3 reads CASSLQQVKEQYF. In nucleotides, the CDR3 is TGTGCCAGCAGCTTACAACAGGTGAAGGAGCAGTACTTC.

The rearrangement joins TRBV7-4 to TRBJ2-3; no firm D call. CDR1 and CDR2 from the germline V gene are SGHVT and SQSDAQ. This CDR3 contains 14 residues. The V end was cut by 0 bases, the J end by 2 bases, with 6 bases between. Written as DNA, the CDR3 is TGTGCCAGCAGCTTAGCCCAGAACACAGATACGCAGTATTTT. This encodes CASSLAQNTDTQYF.